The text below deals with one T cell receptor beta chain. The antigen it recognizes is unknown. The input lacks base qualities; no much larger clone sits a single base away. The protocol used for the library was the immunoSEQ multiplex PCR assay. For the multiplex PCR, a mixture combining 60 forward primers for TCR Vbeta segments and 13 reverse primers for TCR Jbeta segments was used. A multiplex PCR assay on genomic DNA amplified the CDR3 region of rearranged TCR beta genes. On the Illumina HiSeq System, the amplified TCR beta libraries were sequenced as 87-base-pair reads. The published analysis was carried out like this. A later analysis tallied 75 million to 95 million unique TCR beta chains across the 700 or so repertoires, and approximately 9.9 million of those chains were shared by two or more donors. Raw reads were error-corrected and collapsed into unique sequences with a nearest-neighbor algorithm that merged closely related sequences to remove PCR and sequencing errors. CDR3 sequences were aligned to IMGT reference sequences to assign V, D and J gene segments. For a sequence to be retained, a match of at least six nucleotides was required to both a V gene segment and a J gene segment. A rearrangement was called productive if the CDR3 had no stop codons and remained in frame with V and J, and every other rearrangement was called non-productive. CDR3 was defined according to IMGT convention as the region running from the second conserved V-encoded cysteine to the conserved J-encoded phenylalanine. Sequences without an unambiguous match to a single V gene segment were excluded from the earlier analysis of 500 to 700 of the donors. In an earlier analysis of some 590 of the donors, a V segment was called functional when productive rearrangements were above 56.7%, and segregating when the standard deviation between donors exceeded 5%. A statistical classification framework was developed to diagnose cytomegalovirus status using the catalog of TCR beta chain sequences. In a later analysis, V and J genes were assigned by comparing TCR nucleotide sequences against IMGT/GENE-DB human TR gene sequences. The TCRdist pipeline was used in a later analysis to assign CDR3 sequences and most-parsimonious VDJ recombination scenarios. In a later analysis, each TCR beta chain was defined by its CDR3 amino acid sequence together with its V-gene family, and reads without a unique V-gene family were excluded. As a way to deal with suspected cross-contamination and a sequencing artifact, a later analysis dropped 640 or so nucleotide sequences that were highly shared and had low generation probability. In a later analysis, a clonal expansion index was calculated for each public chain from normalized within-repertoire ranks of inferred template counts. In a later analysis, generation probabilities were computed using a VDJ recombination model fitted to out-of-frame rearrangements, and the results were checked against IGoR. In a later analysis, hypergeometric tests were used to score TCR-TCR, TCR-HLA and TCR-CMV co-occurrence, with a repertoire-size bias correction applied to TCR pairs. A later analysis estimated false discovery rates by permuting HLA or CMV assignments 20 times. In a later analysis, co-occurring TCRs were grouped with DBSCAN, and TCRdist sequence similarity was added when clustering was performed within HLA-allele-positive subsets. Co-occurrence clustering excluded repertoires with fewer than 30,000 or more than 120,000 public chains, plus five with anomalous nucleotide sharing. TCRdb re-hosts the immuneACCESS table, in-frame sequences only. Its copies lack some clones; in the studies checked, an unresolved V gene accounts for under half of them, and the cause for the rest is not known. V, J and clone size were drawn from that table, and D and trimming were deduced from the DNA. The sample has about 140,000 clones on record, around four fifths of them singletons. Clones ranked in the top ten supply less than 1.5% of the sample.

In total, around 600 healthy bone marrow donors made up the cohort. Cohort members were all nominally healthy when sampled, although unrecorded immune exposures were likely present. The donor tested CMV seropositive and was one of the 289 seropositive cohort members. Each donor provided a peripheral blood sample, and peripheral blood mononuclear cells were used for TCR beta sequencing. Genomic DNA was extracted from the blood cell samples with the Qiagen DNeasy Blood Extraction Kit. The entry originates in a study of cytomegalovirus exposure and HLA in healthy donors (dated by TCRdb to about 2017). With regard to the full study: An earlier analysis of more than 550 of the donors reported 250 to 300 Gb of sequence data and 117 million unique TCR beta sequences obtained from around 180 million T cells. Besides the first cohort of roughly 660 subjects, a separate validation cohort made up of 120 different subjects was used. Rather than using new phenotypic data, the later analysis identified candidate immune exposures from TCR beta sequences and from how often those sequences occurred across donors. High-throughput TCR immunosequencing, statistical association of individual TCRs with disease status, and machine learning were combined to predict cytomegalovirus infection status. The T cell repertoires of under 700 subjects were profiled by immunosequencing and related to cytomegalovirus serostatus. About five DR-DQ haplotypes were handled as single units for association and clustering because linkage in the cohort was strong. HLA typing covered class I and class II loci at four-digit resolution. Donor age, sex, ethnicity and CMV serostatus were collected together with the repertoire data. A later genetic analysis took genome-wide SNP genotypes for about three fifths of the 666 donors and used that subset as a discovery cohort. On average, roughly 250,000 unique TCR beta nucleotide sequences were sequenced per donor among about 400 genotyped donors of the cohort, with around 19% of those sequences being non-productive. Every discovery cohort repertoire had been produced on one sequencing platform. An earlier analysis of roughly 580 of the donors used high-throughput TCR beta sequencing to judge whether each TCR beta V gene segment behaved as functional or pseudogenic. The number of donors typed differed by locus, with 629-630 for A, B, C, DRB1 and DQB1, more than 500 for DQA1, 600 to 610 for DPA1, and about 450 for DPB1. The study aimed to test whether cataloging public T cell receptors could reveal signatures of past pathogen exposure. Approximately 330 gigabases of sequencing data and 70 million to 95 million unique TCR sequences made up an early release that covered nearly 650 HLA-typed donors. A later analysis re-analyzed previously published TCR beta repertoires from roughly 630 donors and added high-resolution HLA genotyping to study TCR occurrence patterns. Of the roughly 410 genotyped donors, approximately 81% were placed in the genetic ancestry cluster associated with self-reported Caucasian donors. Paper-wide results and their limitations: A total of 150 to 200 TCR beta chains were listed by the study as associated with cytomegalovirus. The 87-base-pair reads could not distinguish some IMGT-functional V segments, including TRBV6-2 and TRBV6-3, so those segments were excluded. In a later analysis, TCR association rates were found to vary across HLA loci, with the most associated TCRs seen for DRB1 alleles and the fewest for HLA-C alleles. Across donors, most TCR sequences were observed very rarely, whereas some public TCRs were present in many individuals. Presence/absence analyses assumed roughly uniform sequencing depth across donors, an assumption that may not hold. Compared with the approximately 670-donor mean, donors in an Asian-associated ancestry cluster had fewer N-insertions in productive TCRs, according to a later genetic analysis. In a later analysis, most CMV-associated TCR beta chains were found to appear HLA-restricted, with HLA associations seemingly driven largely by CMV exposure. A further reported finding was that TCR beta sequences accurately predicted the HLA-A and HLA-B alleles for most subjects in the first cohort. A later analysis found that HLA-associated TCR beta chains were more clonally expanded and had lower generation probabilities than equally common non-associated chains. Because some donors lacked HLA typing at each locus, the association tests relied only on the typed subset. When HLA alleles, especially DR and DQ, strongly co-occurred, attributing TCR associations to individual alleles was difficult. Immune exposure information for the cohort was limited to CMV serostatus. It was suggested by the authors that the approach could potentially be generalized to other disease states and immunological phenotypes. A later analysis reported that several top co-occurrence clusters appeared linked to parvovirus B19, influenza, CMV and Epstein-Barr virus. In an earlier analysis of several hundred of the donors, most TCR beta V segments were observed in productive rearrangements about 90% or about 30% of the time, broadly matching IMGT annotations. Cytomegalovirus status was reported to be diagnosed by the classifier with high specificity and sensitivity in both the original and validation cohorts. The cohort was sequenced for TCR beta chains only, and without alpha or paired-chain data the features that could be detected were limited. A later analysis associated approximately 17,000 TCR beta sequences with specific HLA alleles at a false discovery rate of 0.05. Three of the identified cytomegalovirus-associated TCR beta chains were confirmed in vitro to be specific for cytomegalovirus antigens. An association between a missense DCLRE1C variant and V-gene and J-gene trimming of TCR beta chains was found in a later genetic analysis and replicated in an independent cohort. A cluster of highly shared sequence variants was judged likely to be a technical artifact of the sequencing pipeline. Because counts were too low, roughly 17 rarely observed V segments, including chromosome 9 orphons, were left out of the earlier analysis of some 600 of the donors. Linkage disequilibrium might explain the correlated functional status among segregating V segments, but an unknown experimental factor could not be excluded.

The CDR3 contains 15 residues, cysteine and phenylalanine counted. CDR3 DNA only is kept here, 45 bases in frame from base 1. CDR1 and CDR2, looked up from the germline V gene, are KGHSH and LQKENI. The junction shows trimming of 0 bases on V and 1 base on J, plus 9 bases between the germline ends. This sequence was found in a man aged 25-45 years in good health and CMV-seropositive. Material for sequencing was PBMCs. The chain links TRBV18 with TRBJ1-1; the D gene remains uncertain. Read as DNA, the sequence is TGTGCCAGCTCACCACCCCAACGGAGGAACACTGAAGCTTTCTTT. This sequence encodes CASSPPQRRNTEAFF.